Listed here are 18 T cell receptor beta chains from one sample, sequenced in a study of glioma-infiltrating T cells after dendritic cell vaccination. The repertoire was sequenced with immunoSEQ multiplex PCR; TCRdb's copy has only in-frame clones and lacks some. The profile covers 85,000 to 100,000 clones, with roughly 85% appearing a single time and about 8.5% taken by the ten largest. The time point was: after dendritic cell vaccination, including at tumor progression/relapse. Sequenced here: blood, sampled after dendritic cell vaccination. Source of these receptors: a human donor with glioblastoma.

J is TRBJ2-1 and V is TRBV28; 12 bases are shared with TRBD2. The CDR3 length is 15 residues. CDR1 is MDHEN, CDR2 SYDVKM, per germline. Germline trimming cut 5 bases from V and 8 bases from J; bases unmatched to any gene: 7. CDR3 region: CASSLAGGEYDEQFF. The CDR3 DNA reads as TGTGCCAGCAGTCTAGCGGGAGGGGAGTACGATGAGCAGTTCTTC.

The rearrangement links TRBV5-6 to TRBJ2-7, with 10 bases lining up with TRBD1. The V gene end was trimmed by 4 bases and the J gene end by 2 bases; junction bases not matched to a gene: 3. Germline CDR1 reads SGHDT; CDR2 reads YYEEEE. The CDR3 totals 14 residues. For the CDR3, the DNA is TGTGCCAGCAGCACCGGGACAGGGGCCTACGAGCAGTACTTC. Translated: CASSTGTGAYEQYF. Using reference TRBV5-6 and TRBJ2-7 for the parts outside the CDR3, the full variable domain is DAGVTQSPTHLIKTRGQQVTLRCSPKSGHDTVSWYQQALGQGPQFIFQYYEEEERQRGNFPDRFSGHQFPNYSSELNVNALLLGDSALYLCASSTGTGAYEQYFGPGTRLTVT.

The CDR3 region is CASSPTSGGRSYEQYF. CDR3 nucleotides: TGCGCCAGCAGCCCGACTAGCGGGGGGCGATCCTACGAGCAGTACTTC. This chain links TRBV5-1 with TRBJ2-7; TRBD2 agrees at 13 bases. The CDR3 is 16 amino acids. Germline CDR1 is SGHRS and CDR2 is YFSETQ. Germline trimming cut 4 bases from V and 1 base from J; bases unmatched to any gene: 5.

J is TRBJ1-5 and V is TRBV5-1, with a weak D call TRBD1 (5 bases). The CDR3 totals 13 residues. The V end lost 1 base, the J end lost 4 bases, and 6 bases lay between the germline ends. Germline V gives CDR1 SGHRS, CDR2 YFSETQ. DNA for the CDR3: TGCGCCAGCAGCTTGTCAGGGAATCAGCCCCAGCATTTT. It yields the protein CASSLSGNQPQHF.

The chain uses TRBV13 and TRBJ1-3; D not certain. Germline values: CDR1 PRHDT, CDR2 FYEKMQ (reference sequence). V was cut by 5 bases and J by 4 bases, with 15 bases left in between. This CDR3 comprises 15 residues. CDR3 residues: CASSPEEGYGNTIYF. The DNA for the CDR3 is TGTGCCAGCAGCCCGGAGGAGGGATACGGAAACACCATATATTTT.

The V gene is TRBV7-9, the J gene TRBJ2-7; D ambiguous. This CDR3 comprises 12 residues. V lost 1 base, J lost 7 bases, and 8 bases lay in between. Germline V CDR1 and CDR2: SEHNR, FQNEAQ (reference sequence). This CDR3 is CASSLVAAEQYF. CDR3 bases: TGTGCCAGCAGCTTAGTCGCAGCGGAGCAGTACTTC.

This clone was seen only once. V and J are TRBV28 and TRBJ2-1; D gene unclear. V lost 4 bases and J 15 bases, leaving 25 bases between the germline ends. This CDR3 is 15 amino acids long. Germline CDR1 and CDR2: MDHEN and SYDVKM. The DNA of the CDR3 is TGTGCCAGCAGTTCCGTATCCTCCCCCGGTCCCCCCTCGTTCTTC. Its protein is CASSSVSSPGPPSFF. Full variable domain (missing parts from reference TRBV28 and TRBJ2-1): DVKVTQSSRYLVKRTGEKVFLECVQDMDHENMFWYRQDPGLGLRLIYFSYDVKMKEKGDIPEGYSVSREKKERFSLILESASTNQTSMYLCASSSVSSPGPPSFFGPGTRLTVL.

This sequence joins TRBV28 and TRBJ1-4, with 7 bases lining up with TRBD1. V was pared by 11 bases and J by 6 bases, with 12 bases of the junction left unmatched. From germline, CDR1 is MDHEN and CDR2 SYDVKM. The CDR3 has 14 residues. The CDR3 loop is CAASTSRGYEKLFF. The CDR3 bases are TGTGCCGCTTCAACGAGCAGGGGGTATGAAAAACTGTTTTTT.

The chain is built from TRBV19 and TRBJ1-2; 9 positions agree with TRBD1. CDR1 is LNHDA, CDR2 SQIVND, per germline (reference sequence). V dropped 6 bases and J dropped 0; count of bases not matched to a gene: 8. The length of the CDR3 is 16 residues. The CDR3 is CASRTTGQGANYGYTF. The CDR3 DNA is TGTGCCAGTAGAACCACGGGACAGGGCGCTAACTATGGCTACACCTTC. The variable domain in full, with the rest retrieved from reference TRBV19 and TRBJ1-2, is DGGITQSPKYLFRKEGQNVTLSCEQNLNHDAMYWYRQDPGQGLRLIYYSQIVNDFQKGDIAEGYSVSREKKESFPLTVTSAQKNPTAFYLCASRTTGQGANYGYTFGSGTRLTVV.

The V gene is TRBV5-6, the J gene TRBJ2-5; TRBD1 matches 9 bases. The CDR3 spans 15 residues. V was clipped by 4 bases and J by 5 bases; unmatched bases: 9. Germline CDR1 and CDR2: SGHDT and YYEEEE. The CDR3 reads CASSGGQGRSETQYF. The CDR3 nucleotides are TGTGCCAGCAGCGGGGGACAGGGCAGGAGCGAGACCCAGTACTTC. The whole variable domain, remainder taken from reference TRBV5-6 and TRBJ2-5, is DAGVTQSPTHLIKTRGQQVTLRCSPKSGHDTVSWYQQALGQGPQFIFQYYEEEERQRGNFPDRFSGHQFPNYSSELNVNALLLGDSALYLCASSGGQGRSETQYFGPGTRLLVL.

The chain combines TRBV9 with TRBJ2-1; D possibly corresponds to TRBD1 (6 bases). Trimming pared 4 bases from V and 6 bases from J, leaving 8 bases between. The CDR3 runs to 12 residues. In germline, CDR1 is SGDLS, CDR2 YYNGEE. CDR3 region: CASSQDSNEQFF. The CDR3 region has the DNA TGTGCCAGCAGCCAGGACAGCAATGAGCAGTTCTTC.

The chain is built from TRBV9 and TRBJ2-3, with 10 positions matching TRBD2. The CDR3 runs to 16 residues. V shed 3 bases, J shed 0 bases, and the junction held 4 bases outside the gene matches. Per the germline V gene, CDR1 is SGDLS and CDR2 is YYNGEE. The DNA for the CDR3 is TGTGCCAGCAGCGGCTTGACTAGCGGGAGCACAGATACGCAGTATTTT. Its protein product is CASSGLTSGSTDTQYF.

The chain links TRBV30 to TRBJ2-2; 7 bases are a match to TRBD1. The CDR3 loop spans 13 amino acids. Germline CDR1 GTSNPN, CDR2 SVGIG (reference sequence). V shed 7 bases and J 3 bases; nucleotides not matched to a gene: 5. CDR3 nucleotides: TGTGCCTCGGACAGGACGGACACCGGGGAGCTGTTTTTT. Translated: CASDRTDTGELFF.

The CDR3 nucleotides read TGTGCCAGCAGCGCCCGAGACAGGGGAGGCGAGACCCAGTACTTC. Protein sequence: CASSARDRGGETQYF. V usage is TRBV11-3 and J usage is TRBJ2-5; 8 bases agree with TRBD1. CDR3 length: 15 amino acids. V dropped 5 bases and J dropped 5; count of bases not matched to a gene: 10. Germline CDR1 is SGHNT and CDR2 is YENEEA.

This clone was seen once. The chain has TRBV4-1 and TRBJ2-5; 14 bases are shared with TRBD2. Germline trimming cut 4 bases from V and 3 bases from J; bases unmatched to any gene: 10. Germline V gene lookup returns CDR1 MGHRA and CDR2 YSYEKL. CDR3 length equals 18 residues. CDR3 sequence (DNA): TGCGCCAGCAGCCCAACCACGCCGACTAGCGGGGGGGAAGAGACCCAGTACTTC. It is translated as CASSPTTPTSGGEETQYF.

This clone was seen just once. The V gene is TRBV6-1, the J gene TRBJ1-5, with D unresolved. With 3 bases removed from V and 3 bases from J, the gap between germline ends came to 3 bases. This CDR3 contains 12 residues. Germline assignment: CDR1 MNHNS and CDR2 SASEGT. This chain's CDR3 is CASSDLNQPQHF. The CDR3 region has the DNA TGTGCCAGCAGTGACCTCAATCAGCCCCAGCATTTT.

The V call is TRBV5-4, the J call TRBJ2-5; 7 nucleotides agree with TRBD1. V trimming: 4 bases; J trimming: 2 bases; junction bases outside the gene matches: 5. This CDR3 region has 14 residues. Germline V CDR1 and CDR2: SGHNT, YYREEE (reference sequence). The CDR3, as DNA: TGTGCCAGCAGCCTAACAGGGGTACAAGAGACCCAGTACTTC. Its protein is CASSLTGVQETQYF.

The chain is built from TRBV19 and TRBJ2-7, with TRBD1 matching over 10 bases. The V segment lost 6 bases and the J segment 5 bases; nucleotides outside the gene matches: 16. Germline-derived CDR1 and CDR2 are LNHDA and SQIVND (reference sequence). The CDR3 totals 17 residues. CDR3 loop: CASSHRQGAPVLNEQYF. DNA for the CDR3: TGTGCCAGTAGCCATCGACAGGGGGCGCCCGTCTTAAACGAGCAGTACTTC.